Sequencing of this T cell receptor (beta chain) was carried out in a study of beta chain features in type 1 diabetes. Whole-study results and caveats: Shortening of TCRB CDR3s, moderate but significant, appeared in all four CD4+ subsets of Type 1 diabetes patients.

The CDR3 is made up of 17 amino acids. V dropped 4 bases and J dropped 0 bases, with 19 bases sitting between them. Looked up from germline, CDR1 is SGHDT and CDR2 is YYEEEE. Reverse transcription of all isolated RNA meant that expressed TCRB transcripts were sequenced. Assay used: immunoSEQ multiplex PCR; TCRdb lists only in-frame clones, some missing. The table shows around 340,000 clones, with roughly 9% occurring only once. Sorting based on CD45RO/CCR7/CD25/CD127/CD95/CD27 separated CD4+ naive, central memory, regulatory and stem cell-like memory cells. Of note for this clone: Its target is not known.

The rearrangement links TRBV5-6 to TRBJ2-5, with a weak D call TRBD2 (6 bases). This sequence was found in a man aged 25-40 years with type 1 diabetes. The source material was central memory CD4+ T cells from blood. CDR3 protein: CASSPSWGGGYQETQYF. In nucleotides, the CDR3 is TGTGCCAGCAGCCCCTCGTGGGGAGGCGGGTACCAAGAGACCCAGTACTTC.